These T cell receptor beta chains were read from a single sample in a study of blood T cell repertoires in COVID-19. TCRdb's copy holds only in-frame clones and misses some; the assay was immunoSEQ multiplex PCR. The sample consists of 200,000 to 250,000 clones, around 86% of them appearing once. The specimen sequenced was peripheral blood. The receptors come from a woman older than 75 with COVID-19, enrolled during active disease. The CDR3 runs from the conserved cysteine through the conserved F or W. Fields, in order: clone size, J gene, V gene, D gene, CDR3 protein, CDR3 DNA. The D gene is left open where the match is weak. Size values are once, few and many counts, or a class for expanded clones, and some rows have none.

few TRBJ2-7 TRBV15 TRBD2 CATSRKGLAGPHEQYF TGTGCCACCAGCAGGAAAGGACTAGCGGGGCCCCACGAGCAGTACTTC
. TRBJ1-1 TRBV5-8 . CASSSGGVSAFF TGTGCCAGCAGCTCCGGGGGTGTTTCGGCTTTCTTT
. TRBJ2-3 TRBV7-8 TRBD2 CASSLGLAGGDTQYF TGTGCCAGCAGCTTAGGGCTAGCGGGAGGAGATACGCAGTATTTT
. TRBJ2-5 TRBV18 TRBD2 CASSPRSGGGETQYF TGTGCCAGCTCACCACGTAGCGGGGGCGGTGAGACCCAGTACTTC
few TRBJ1-1 TRBV18 . CASSNKGEDTEAFF TGTGCCAGCTCAAACAAAGGGGAGGACACTGAAGCTTTCTTT
. TRBJ1-5 TRBV5-1 TRBD1 CASSPTGGSNQPQHF TGCGCCAGCAGCCCGACAGGGGGTAGCAATCAGCCCCAGCATTTT
. TRBJ2-3 TRBV6-5 . CASERGDTQYF TGTGCCAGCGAAAGGGGGGATACGCAGTATTTT
. TRBJ2-7 TRBV14 . CASSLGGTPPYEQYF TGTGCCAGCAGCCTGGGCGGGACGCCGCCGTACGAGCAGTACTTC
few TRBJ1-6 TRBV5-5 . CASSSFFVRGKSSYNSPLHF TGTGCCAGCAGCTCCTTTTTCGTCAGGGGAAAGAGTTCCTATAATTCACCCCTCCACTTT
. TRBJ1-4 TRBV7-8 TRBD1 CASSLDRGKYEKLFF TGTGCCAGCAGCTTAGACAGGGGGAAGTATGAAAAACTGTTTTTT
. TRBJ1-1 TRBV4-2 TRBD1 CASSRQGTLNTEAFF TGTGCCAGCAGCCGACAGGGGACTTTGAACACTGAAGCTTTCTTT
. TRBJ2-5 TRBV7-2 . CASSPMGGAGETQYF TGTGCCAGCAGCCCAATGGGGGGGGCGGGGGAGACCCAGTACTTC
. TRBJ2-2 TRBV19 TRBD2 CAGSSGNTGELFF TGTGCCGGTTCTAGCGGGAACACCGGGGAGCTGTTTTTT
. TRBJ2-1 TRBV10-1 TRBD1 CASSVGGSGNEQFF TGCGCCAGCAGTGTAGGGGGCTCGGGGAATGAGCAGTTCTTC
. TRBJ1-3 TRBV28 . CASSLQATRYFGNTIYF TGTGCCAGCAGTTTACAGGCCACCAGATATTTTGGAAACACCATATATTTT
. TRBJ2-3 TRBV5-1 . CASSLARVVQGSSQYF TGCGCCAGCAGCTTGGCCCGCGTCGTTCAGGGTTCATCGCAGTATTTT
. TRBJ2-7 TRBV6-6 TRBD1 CASNRQGQTYEQYF TGTGCCAGCAATAGACAGGGGCAGACCTACGAGCAGTACTTC
. TRBJ1-1 TRBV12-3/TRBV12-4 . CASSLRGGTEAFF TGTGCCAGCAGTTTAAGGGGGGGCACTGAAGCTTTCTTT
. TRBJ2-1 TRBV5-4 TRBD2 CASSLALGPSGEQFF TGTGCCAGCAGCTTGGCCCTAGGCCCTAGCGGGGAGCAGTTCTTC
. TRBJ1-2 TRBV5-4 . CASSFPGYYGYTF TGTGCCAGCAGCTTCCCAGGGTACTATGGCTACACCTTC
. TRBJ1-1 TRBV18 . CASSPADISKSFF TGTGCCAGCTCACCAGCGGACATCTCTAAATCTTTCTTT
. TRBJ2-7 TRBV14 TRBD1 CASSLIVGDSGSYEQYF TGTGCCAGCAGCCTGATTGTAGGGGACAGCGGATCCTACGAGCAGTACTTC
. TRBJ1-3 TRBV2 . CASKETSSGNTIYF TGTGCCAGCAAGGAGACCTCCTCTGGAAACACCATATATTTT
many TRBJ1-6 TRBV4-1 . CASSQGDNSRLHF TGCGCCAGCAGCCAAGGAGACAACAGCAGGCTCCACTTT
once TRBJ1-6 TRBV30 TRBD1 CAWRVATGSSYNSPLHF TGTGCCTGGAGAGTCGCGACAGGGAGCTCCTATAATTCACCCCTCCACTTT
. TRBJ1-2 TRBV4-1 TRBD1 CASSPAGTGRDYGYTF TGCGCCAGCAGCCCCGCCGGGACAGGGAGGGACTATGGCTACACCTTC